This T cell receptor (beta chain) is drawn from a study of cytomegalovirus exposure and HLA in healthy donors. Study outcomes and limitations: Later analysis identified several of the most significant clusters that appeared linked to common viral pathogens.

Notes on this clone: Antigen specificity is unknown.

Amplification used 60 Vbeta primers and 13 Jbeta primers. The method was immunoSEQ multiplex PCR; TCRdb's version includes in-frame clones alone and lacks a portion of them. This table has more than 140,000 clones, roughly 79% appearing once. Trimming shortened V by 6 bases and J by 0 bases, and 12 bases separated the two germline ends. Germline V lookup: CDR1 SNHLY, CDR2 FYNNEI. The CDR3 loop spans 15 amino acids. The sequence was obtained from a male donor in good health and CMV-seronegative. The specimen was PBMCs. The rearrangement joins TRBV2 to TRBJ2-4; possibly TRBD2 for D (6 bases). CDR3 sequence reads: CASSGTALAKNIQYF. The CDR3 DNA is TGTGCCAGCAGCGGGACTGCACTAGCCAAAAACATTCAGTACTTC.